This TCR beta chain is from a study of T-cell reconstitution after alpha-beta-depleted transplantation in children. During its preparation, the TCRbeta library received unique molecular identifiers. One entry per CDR3 protein, called by TCRdb with MiXCR from the PCR reads. Of approximately 350,000 distinct CDR3 sequences listed, under 13% are singletons. Germline V gene data show CDR1 as DFQATT and CDR2 as SNEGSKA (reference sequence). V was pared by 5 bases and J by 1 base, with 8 bases between. There are 12 residues in the CDR3. The V call is TRBV20-1, the J call TRBJ1-1; tentatively, D is TRBD1 (5 bases). The sample consisted of PBMCs from the stem cell graft donor, taken from the stem cell graft. This TCR was sampled from a human donor who donated a stem cell graft to a child with acute lymphoblastic leukemia. The CDR3 sequence: CSAEDRNTEAFF. The CDR3 bases are TGCAGTGCTGAAGACAGGAACACTGAAGCTTTCTTT.